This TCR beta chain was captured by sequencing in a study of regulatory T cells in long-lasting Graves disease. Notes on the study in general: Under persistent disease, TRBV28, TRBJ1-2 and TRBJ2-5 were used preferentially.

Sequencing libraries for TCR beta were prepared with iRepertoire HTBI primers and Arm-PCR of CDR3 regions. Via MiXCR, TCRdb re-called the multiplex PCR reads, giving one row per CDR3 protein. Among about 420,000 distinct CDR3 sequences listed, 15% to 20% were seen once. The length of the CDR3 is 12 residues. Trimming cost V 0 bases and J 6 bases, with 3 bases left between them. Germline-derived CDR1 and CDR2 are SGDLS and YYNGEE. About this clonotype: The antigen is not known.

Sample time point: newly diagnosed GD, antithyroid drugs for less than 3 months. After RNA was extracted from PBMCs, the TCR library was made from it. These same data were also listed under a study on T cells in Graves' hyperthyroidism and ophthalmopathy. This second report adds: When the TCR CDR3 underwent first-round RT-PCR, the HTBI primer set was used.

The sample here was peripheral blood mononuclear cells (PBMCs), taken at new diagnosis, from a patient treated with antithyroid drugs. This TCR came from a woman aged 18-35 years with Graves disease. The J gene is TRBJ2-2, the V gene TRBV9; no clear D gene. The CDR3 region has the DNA TGTGCCAGCAGCGTAGAACCCGGGGAGCTGTTTTTT. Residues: CASSVEPGELFF.